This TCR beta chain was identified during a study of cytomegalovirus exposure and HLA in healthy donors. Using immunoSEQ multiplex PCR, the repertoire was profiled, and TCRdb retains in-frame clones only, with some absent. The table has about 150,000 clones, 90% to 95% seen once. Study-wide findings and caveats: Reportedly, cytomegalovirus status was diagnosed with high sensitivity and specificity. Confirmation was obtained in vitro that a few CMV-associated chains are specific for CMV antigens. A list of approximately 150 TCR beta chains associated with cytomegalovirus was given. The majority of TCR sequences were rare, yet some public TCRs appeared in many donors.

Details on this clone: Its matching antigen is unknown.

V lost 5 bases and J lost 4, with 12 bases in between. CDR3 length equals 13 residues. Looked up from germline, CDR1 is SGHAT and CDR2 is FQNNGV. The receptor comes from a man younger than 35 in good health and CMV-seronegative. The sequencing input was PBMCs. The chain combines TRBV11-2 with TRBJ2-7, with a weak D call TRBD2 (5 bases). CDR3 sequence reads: CASSPGRTYEQYV. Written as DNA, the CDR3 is TGTGCCAGCAGCCCTGGCAGGACTTACGAGCAGTACGTC.